These 22 T cell receptor beta chains share one sample of origin, sequenced in a study of T cells in narcolepsy. Sequenced by immunoSEQ multiplex PCR; TCRdb stores in-frame clones only, minus some. The sample comprises some 34,000 clones, more than 65% of which are singletons, and around 2.5% rests with the top ten. Source material: memory (CD45RA-) CD4+ T cells from blood. The receptors were gathered from a human donor in good health.

The chain's CDR3 is CASSYSGQINQPQHF. In DNA form, the CDR3 reads TGTGCCAGCAGTTACAGTGGTCAGATAAATCAGCCCCAGCATTTT. The chain uses TRBV6-5 and TRBJ1-5, with unresolved D. This CDR3 is built from 15 residues. Germline CDR1 MNHEY, CDR2 SVGAGI. With 2 bases removed from V and 4 bases from J, the gap between germline ends came to 12 bases.

The chain recombines TRBV5-1 with TRBJ1-1, with D possibly being TRBD1 (5 bases). Germline CDR1 and CDR2: SGHRS and YFSETQ. The germline V and J ends were trimmed by 4 bases and 0 bases, with 10 bases remaining between them. The CDR3 has 14 amino acids. CDR3 nucleotides: TGCGCCAGCAGCATGACAGAAATGAACACTGAAGCTTTCTTT. Protein product: CASSMTEMNTEAFF.

There are a few counts of this clone. This chain links TRBV7-2 with TRBJ2-5; tentatively, D is TRBD1 (6 bases). The V end was cut by 5 bases, the J end by 0 bases, with 13 bases between. The CDR3 is 15 residues long. The V gene's germline CDR1 is SGHTA and CDR2 FQGNSA. CDR3: CASSGTGSHQETQYF. The CDR3 DNA sequence: TGTGCCAGCAGCGGAACAGGGTCCCACCAAGAGACCCAGTACTTC.

This chain uses TRBV7-2 with TRBJ1-2; D ambiguous. Trimming left V 4 bases short and J 3 bases short, with 12 bases between. In germline, CDR1 is SGHTA, CDR2 FQGNSA. CDR3 length equals 14 residues. CDR3 nucleotide sequence: TGTGCCAGCAGCTCCTCCTTAATGGACTATGGCTACACCTTC. Translation: CASSSSLMDYGYTF.

This clone was observed a few times. This chain joins TRBV5-4 and TRBJ2-1, with no clear D. V lost 2 bases to trimming and J lost 5 bases, with 8 bases between them. CDR1 and CDR2 from the germline V gene are SGHNT and YYREEE (reference sequence). This CDR3 is 13 amino acids long. The CDR3 DNA is TGTGCCAGCAGCTTCATCCCGGACAATGAGCAGTTCTTC. Encoded protein: CASSFIPDNEQFF.

The chain uses TRBV7-8 and TRBJ1-2, with D unresolved. Germline CDR1 reads SGHVS; CDR2 reads FQNEAQ. This CDR3 region has 13 residues. With 1 base removed from V and 8 bases from J, the gap between germline ends came to 11 bases. This CDR3 reads CASSLGVVDGYTF. CDR3 sequence (DNA): TGTGCCAGCAGCTTAGGAGTGGTCGACGGCTACACCTTC.

The chain has TRBV19 and TRBJ2-1; D possibly corresponds to TRBD2 (5 bases). There are 16 residues in the CDR3. Per germline, CDR1 LNHDA and CDR2 SQIVND (reference sequence). The V end was cut by 4 bases, the J end by 4 bases, with 17 bases between. Here the CDR3 DNA reads TGTGCCAGTAGTAAGACGTACCGGGGAGCTTACAATGAGCAGTTCTTC. Translating it yields CASSKTYRGAYNEQFF.

V gene TRBV5-1 combines with J gene TRBJ1-1; 11 bases are a match to TRBD1. This CDR3 has 16 amino acids. The V gene end was trimmed by 4 bases and the J gene end by 5 bases; junction bases not matched to a gene: 10. Germline CDR1 is SGHRS and CDR2 is YFSETQ. The CDR3 reads CASSPGVDRGRTEAFF. The CDR3 DNA follows: TGCGCCAGCAGCCCCGGGGTGGACAGGGGGCGAACTGAAGCTTTCTTT.

The chain is built from TRBV5-1 and TRBJ2-2; TRBD2 matches 10 bases. CDR1 and CDR2 (germline): SGHRS, YFSETQ. CDR3 size: 16 residues. V shed 6 bases and J 1 base; nucleotides not matched to a gene: 6. CDR3 in amino acids: CASNLAGAGNTGELFF. CDR3 DNA: TGCGCCAGCAACCTAGCGGGAGCGGGGAACACCGGGGAGCTGTTTTTT. Complete variable domain (other parts from reference TRBV5-1 and TRBJ2-2): KAGVTQTPRYLIKTRGQQVTLSCSPISGHRSVSWYQQTPGQGLQFLFEYFSETQRNKGNFPGRFSGRQFSNSRSEMNVSTLELGDSALYLCASNLAGAGNTGELFFGEGSRLTVL.

The count of this clone is one. The chain joins TRBV6-1 to TRBJ1-5, with 7 nucleotides matching TRBD1. The CDR3 has 13 residues. Germline-derived CDR1 and CDR2 are MNHNS and SASEGT. Losses at the gene ends were 4 bases for V and 7 bases for J; bases not matched to a gene: 4. Written as DNA, the CDR3 is TGTGCCAGCAGTGGACAGGGTCGACAGCCCCAGCATTTT. Its translation is CASSGQGRQPQHF.

V usage is TRBV9 and J usage is TRBJ2-7; 7 bases are shared with TRBD2. The CDR3 length is 13 residues. Per germline, CDR1 SGDLS and CDR2 YYNGEE. Trimming removed 2 bases from V and 7 bases from J; junction bases left unmatched: 6. CDR3 nucleotide sequence: TGTGCCAGCAGCGTCACAGCGGGACGGGAGCAGTACTTC. Its translation: CASSVTAGREQYF.

This chain uses TRBV19 with TRBJ1-3; 11 nucleotides agree with TRBD1. Germline-derived CDR1 and CDR2 are LNHDA and SQIVND (reference sequence). The trim removed 7 bases at V and 7 bases at J, leaving 12 bases unmatched. This CDR3 comprises 16 residues. The CDR3 bases are TGTGCCAGTACCCCCGGACAGGGGGCGAGGTTCAACACCATATATTTT. It encodes CASTPGQGARFNTIYF.

The gene calls are TRBV27 and TRBJ2-3; a weak D match, TRBD2 (7 bases). This CDR3 has 14 residues. V was pared by 3 bases and J by 6 bases, with 13 bases between. CDR1 and CDR2 (germline): MNHEY, SMNVEV (reference sequence). The chain's CDR3 is CASSFVAGADTQYF. The CDR3 DNA follows: TGTGCCAGCAGTTTCGTTGCGGGGGCGGATACGCAGTATTTT.

V usage is TRBV10-3 and J usage is TRBJ1-5; TRBD1 matches 10 bases. CDR1 and CDR2 from the germline V gene are ENHRY and SYGVKD. This CDR3 comprises 16 residues. Trimming at V came to 4 bases and at J to 7 bases, leaving 10 bases not matched to a gene. CDR3 bases: TGTGCCATCAGTGGGGAGACAGGGGGCGCACGGCAGCCCCAGCATTTT. It is translated as CAISGETGGARQPQHF.

The chain carries TRBV15 and TRBJ2-7, with D possibly TRBD2 on 6 matching bases. The germline V gene has CDR1 LNHNV and CDR2 YYDKDF (reference sequence). The CDR3 has 15 amino acids. V was trimmed by 0 bases and J by 5 bases, leaving 14 bases between them. Here the CDR3 DNA reads TGTGCCACCAGCAGAGATTCGACTAGGAGCCACGAGCAGTACTTC. Residues: CATSRDSTRSHEQYF. Full variable domain (rest looked up from reference TRBV15 and TRBJ2-7): DAMVIQNPRYQVTQFGKPVTLSCSQTLNHNVMYWYQQKSSQAPKLLFHYYDKDFNNEADTPDNFQSRRPNTSFCFLDIRSPGLGDTAMYLCATSRDSTRSHEQYFGPGTRLTVT.

The CDR3 region has the DNA TGTGCCAGCAGCCCACGGGGACTCGATTCGTGGGAGCAGTACTTC. It encodes CASSPRGLDSWEQYF. The chain employs TRBV9 and TRBJ2-5; maybe TRBD2 (6 bases). The CDR3 is 15 residues long. The V end lost 4 bases, the J end lost 11 bases, and 24 bases lay between the germline ends. Germline CDR1 reads SGDLS; CDR2 reads YYNGEE. Full variable domain (outside the CDR3, taken from reference TRBV9 and TRBJ2-5): DSGVTQTPKHLITATGQRVTLRCSPRSGDLSVYWYQQSLDQGLQFLIQYYNGEERAKGNILERFSAQQFPDLHSELNLSSLELGDSALYFCASSPRGLDSWEQYFGPGTRLLVL.

The rearrangement joins TRBV4-2 to TRBJ2-1, with 7 bases aligning to TRBD2. CDR1 is LGHNA, CDR2 YNFKEQ, per germline. The CDR3 spans 16 residues. With 0 bases clipped from V and 7 bases from J, the junction kept 9 bases outside the gene matches. CDR3 in amino acids: CASSQEVAGVWNEQFF. As DNA, the CDR3 is TGTGCCAGCAGCCAAGAAGTGGCGGGAGTGTGGAATGAGCAGTTCTTC.

The V call is TRBV19, the J call TRBJ2-1; 8 bases match TRBD2. CDR1 is LNHDA and CDR2 is SQIVND in the germline V gene (reference sequence). V was pared by 0 bases and J by 2 bases, with 9 bases of the junction left unmatched. This CDR3 has 18 amino acids. The CDR3 bases are TGTGCCAGTAGTATAGAGGTACAGGGCGGGGGGACCTACAATGAGCAGTTCTTC. The encoded protein is CASSIEVQGGGTYNEQFF.

The chain has TRBV14 and TRBJ2-2, with unresolved D. Trimming shortened V by 2 bases and J by 2 bases, and 0 bases separated the two germline ends. CDR1 SGHDN and CDR2 FVKESK come from the germline V gene. This CDR3 comprises 12 residues. The CDR3: CASSQNTGELFF. CDR3 nucleotides: TGTGCCAGCAGCCAAAACACCGGGGAGCTGTTTTTT.

The rearrangement joins TRBV5-1 to TRBJ1-1; D is perhaps TRBD1 (6 bases). Germline values: CDR1 SGHRS, CDR2 YFSETQ. This CDR3 region has 14 residues. V was trimmed by 5 bases and J by 7 bases, leaving 18 bases between them. In DNA, the CDR3 is TGCGCCAGCAGTATGACAGGCCGAACAGGTGAAGCTTTCTTT. Protein product: CASSMTGRTGEAFF.

The V and J genes are TRBV19 and TRBJ1-2; 11 bases align to TRBD1. The ends lost 3 bases at V and 8 bases at J; junction bases unmatched: 5. CDR1 is LNHDA and CDR2 is SQIVND in the germline V gene (reference sequence). The CDR3 has 14 amino acids. CDR3 DNA sequence: TGTGCCAGTAGTATGCCGGACAGGGGGCAAGGCTACACCTTC. Protein product: CASSMPDRGQGYTF.

The chain links TRBV6-5 to TRBJ1-1; tentatively, D is TRBD1 (5 bases). From germline, CDR1 is MNHEY and CDR2 SVGAGI. Trimming left V 4 bases short and J 7 bases short, with 13 bases between. There are 13 residues in the CDR3. CDR3 amino acids: CASSSPGGNEAFF. CDR3 DNA sequence: TGTGCCAGCAGTTCACCCGGGGGTAATGAAGCTTTCTTT.